Listed here is a single TCR beta chain. Assay: immunoSEQ multiplex PCR; the TCRdb copy retains only in-frame clones and omits some. This table holds 62,000 or so clones, about 90% found once. This sample was included in a study of blood T cell repertoires in COVID-19. Study at large: Italy, Spain and the United States were the sources of the convalescent and acute COVID-19 samples.

Germline V gene sequence: CDR1 KGHDR, CDR2 SFDVKD. There are 15 residues in the CDR3. The V and J ends lost 0 bases and 4 bases, in that order; junction bases with no gene match: 0. The material sequenced was peripheral blood. J is TRBJ2-5 and V is TRBV24-1, with 11 bases lining up with TRBD1. This sequence was found in a human donor in a cohort sampled during active COVID-19. The DNA for the CDR3 is TGTGCCACCAGTGATTTGGGGACAGGGGGAGAGACCCAGTACTTC. The encoded protein is CATSDLGTGGETQYF.